A single T cell receptor (beta chain) is shown here with its context. Its antigen is currently not known. Base-call qualities are not available, and no considerably larger clone is one nucleotide away. CDR1 is given as KGHSH and CDR2 as LQKENI, both from the germline V gene. The V end loses 2 bases and the J end loses 13 bases, and a stretch of 13 bases separates them. From its cysteine to its phenylalanine, the CDR3 spans 12 amino acids. Only the CDR3 DNA stays, 36 bases, in frame from base 1. In total, approximately 610 healthy bone marrow donors made up the cohort. All cohort members were sampled while nominally healthy, although unrecorded immune exposures were likely present. The donor tested CMV seropositive and was one of the 289 seropositive cohort members. Each donor provided a peripheral blood sample, and peripheral blood mononuclear cells were used for TCR beta sequencing. Genomic DNA extraction from the blood cell samples was performed with the Qiagen DNeasy Blood Extraction Kit.

This sample was included in a study of cytomegalovirus exposure and HLA in healthy donors (dated by TCRdb to about 2017). About the full investigation: According to an earlier analysis of a few hundred of the donors, roughly 180 million T cells yielded 120 million or so unique TCR beta sequences and about 300 Gb of sequence data. Of the 300 to 500 genotyped donors, 81% were placed in the genetic ancestry cluster associated with self-reported Caucasian donors. Genome-wide SNP genotypes for about 60% of the roughly 670 donors were used in a later genetic analysis, which treated that subset as a discovery cohort. HLA typing covered class I and class II loci at four-digit resolution. To decide whether each TCR beta V gene segment behaved as functional or pseudogenic, an earlier analysis of some 600 of the donors relied on high-throughput TCR beta sequencing. Donor age, sex, ethnicity and CMV serostatus were collected together with the repertoire data. To predict cytomegalovirus infection status, the study brought together high-throughput TCR immunosequencing, statistical association of individual TCRs with disease status, and machine learning. An early release that covered about 600 HLA-typed donors contained approximately 300 gigabases of sequencing data and about 93 million unique TCR sequences. On average, roughly 240,000 unique TCR beta nucleotide sequences were sequenced per donor among roughly 430 genotyped donors of the cohort, with roughly 18% of those sequences being non-productive. To study patterns of TCR occurrence, a later analysis re-analyzed previously published TCR beta repertoires from under 750 donors and added high-resolution HLA genotyping. The number of typed donors differed by locus: 629-630 for A, B, C, DRB1 and DQB1; 500 to 550 for DQA1; some 610 for DPA1; and about 470 for DPB1. Every discovery cohort repertoire had been produced on one sequencing platform. Along with the approximately 650-subject first cohort, a separate validation cohort of around 120 different subjects was used. Because of strong linkage in the cohort, roughly five DR-DQ haplotypes were treated as single units for association and clustering. The aim of the study was to test whether cataloging public T cell receptors could identify signatures of past pathogen exposure. The later analysis used no new phenotypic data to find candidate immune exposures, relying instead on TCR beta sequences and their occurrence across donors. The T cell repertoires of under 700 subjects were profiled by immunosequencing and related to cytomegalovirus serostatus.

The paper's findings and limits, for the study overall: Because HLA typing was missing for some donors at each locus, association tests included only the typed subset. Because the 87-base-pair reads could not distinguish some IMGT-functional V segments, including TRBV6-2 and TRBV6-3, those segments were excluded. In an earlier analysis of around 600 of the donors, most TCR beta V segments were observed in productive rearrangements about 87% or about 30% of the time, broadly matching IMGT annotations. A further reported finding was that TCR beta sequences accurately predicted the HLA-A and HLA-B alleles for most subjects in the first cohort. Most TCR sequences were observed very rarely across donors, whereas some public TCRs were present in many individuals. Because counts were too low, some 17 rarely observed V segments, including chromosome 9 orphons, were left out of the earlier analysis of roughly 600 of the donors. Specific HLA alleles were associated with over 15,000 TCR beta sequences at a false discovery rate of 0.05 in a later analysis. According to the authors, the approach could potentially be generalized to other disease states and immunological phenotypes. In a later analysis, HLA-associated TCR beta chains were found to be more clonally expanded and to have lower generation probabilities than equally common non-associated chains. In this cohort, only TCR beta chains were sequenced, and detectable features were limited by the absence of alpha or paired-chain data. The presence/absence analyses assumed that sequencing depth was roughly uniform across donors, and that assumption may not be true. Immune exposure information for the cohort was limited to CMV serostatus. A later analysis found that most CMV-associated TCR beta chains appeared HLA-restricted, with HLA associations seemingly driven largely by CMV exposure. In the study, 164 TCR beta chains were listed as associated with cytomegalovirus. In a later genetic analysis, fewer N-insertions in productive TCRs were reported among donors in an Asian-associated ancestry cluster than the approximately 630-donor mean. An association between a missense DCLRE1C variant and V-gene and J-gene trimming of TCR beta chains was found in a later genetic analysis and replicated in an independent cohort. In vitro tests confirmed that three of the cytomegalovirus-associated TCR beta chains recognize cytomegalovirus antigens. A cluster of highly shared sequence variants was judged likely to be a technical artifact of the sequencing pipeline. A later analysis found that TCR association rates varied across HLA loci, with DRB1 alleles showing the most associated TCRs and HLA-C alleles the fewest. Correlated functional status among segregating V segments might be attributable to linkage disequilibrium, but an unknown experimental factor could not be ruled out. Assigning TCR associations to individual alleles was difficult when HLA alleles, especially DR and DQ, strongly co-occurred. In a later analysis, several top co-occurrence clusters were reported to appear linked to parvovirus B19, influenza, CMV and Epstein-Barr virus. In both the original and validation cohorts, the classifier was reported to diagnose cytomegalovirus status with high specificity and sensitivity.

Receptors were amplified or captured by the immunoSEQ multiplex PCR assay. For the multiplex PCR, a mixture combining 60 forward primers for TCR Vbeta segments and 13 reverse primers for TCR Jbeta segments was used. Amplification of the CDR3 region of rearranged TCR beta genes was performed with a multiplex PCR assay on genomic DNA. Amplified TCR beta libraries were sequenced as 87-base-pair reads on the Illumina HiSeq System. The study's processing was this. A later analysis counted around 72 million unique TCR beta chains across the 666 repertoires, and approximately 11 million of these chains were shared by at least two donors. To remove PCR and sequencing errors, raw reads were error-corrected and collapsed into unique sequences using a nearest-neighbor algorithm that merged closely related sequences. Alignment of CDR3 sequences to IMGT reference sequences was used to assign V, D and J gene segments. For a sequence to be retained, a match of at least six nucleotides to both a V gene segment and a J gene segment was required. A rearrangement counted as productive if the CDR3 had no stop codons and remained in frame with V and J, and every other rearrangement counted as non-productive. Following IMGT convention, CDR3 was defined as the stretch from the second conserved V-encoded cysteine to the conserved J-encoded phenylalanine. The earlier analysis of a few hundred of the donors excluded sequences that lacked an unambiguous match to a single V gene segment. An earlier analysis of a few hundred of the donors classified V segments as functional when productive rearrangements were above 56.7% and as segregating when the standard deviation between donors was above 5%. To diagnose cytomegalovirus status from the catalog of TCR beta chain sequences, a statistical classification framework was built. A later analysis assigned V and J genes by comparing TCR nucleotide sequences with IMGT/GENE-DB human TR gene sequences. The TCRdist pipeline was used in a later analysis to assign CDR3 sequences and most-parsimonious VDJ recombination scenarios. In a later analysis, every TCR beta chain was defined by the combination of its CDR3 amino acid sequence and its V-gene family, and reads without a unique V-gene family were dropped. To address suspected cross-contamination and a sequencing artifact, a later analysis removed 550 to 750 highly shared, low-generation-probability nucleotide sequences. A later analysis calculated a clonal expansion index for each public chain from normalized within-repertoire ranks of inferred template counts. In a later analysis, generation probabilities were computed with a VDJ recombination model fitted to out-of-frame rearrangements, and the resulting probabilities were checked against IGoR. In a later analysis, hypergeometric tests were used to score TCR-TCR, TCR-HLA and TCR-CMV co-occurrence, with a repertoire-size bias correction applied to TCR pairs. To estimate false discovery rates, a later analysis permuted the HLA or CMV assignments 20 times. A later analysis grouped co-occurring TCRs with DBSCAN, adding TCRdist sequence similarity when clustering within HLA-allele-positive subsets. Repertoires with fewer than 30,000 or more than 120,000 public chains, plus five repertoires with anomalous nucleotide sharing, were excluded from co-occurrence clustering. TCRdb holds this immuneACCESS table with in-frame rearrangements only. Some clones are missing; in checked studies, unresolved V genes explain under half, and the rest has no known cause. V, J and clone size are taken as reported in that table, and D and trimming were inferred from the DNA itself. This sample holds around 97,000 clones; roughly 80% were observed only once. The ten largest clonotypes hold about 4% of the sample.

Here the chain combines TRBV18 and TRBJ2-3; no D gene is confidently identified. Specimen: PBMCs. This receptor was taken from a middle-aged man in good health and CMV-seropositive. CDR3 region: CASSPLTIHEYF. The base sequence is TGTGCCAGCTCACCATTGACAATTCACGAGTATTTT.